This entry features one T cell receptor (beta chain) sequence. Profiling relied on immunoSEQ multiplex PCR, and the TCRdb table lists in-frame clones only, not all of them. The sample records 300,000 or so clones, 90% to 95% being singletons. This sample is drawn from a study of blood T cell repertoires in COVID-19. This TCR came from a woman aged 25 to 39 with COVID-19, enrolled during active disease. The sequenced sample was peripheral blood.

CDR3 DNA sequence: TGTGCCAGCAGCTTAAGGGAGAAGTCCTACGAGCAGTACTTC. Protein sequence: CASSLREKSYEQYF. The rearrangement uses TRBV7-8 and TRBJ2-7; D possibly corresponds to TRBD2 (5 bases). The length of the CDR3 is 14 residues. Germline CDR1 is SGHVS and CDR2 is FQNEAQ. V was cut by 2 bases and J by 1 base, with 9 bases left in between.